This T cell receptor (beta chain) was sequenced during a study of monozygotic twins with inflammatory bowel disease. Study-wide results and caveats: The analysis did not separate different T cell subtypes.

The authors ran two nested PCRs of around 15 and 9 cycles on TCRalpha and TCRbeta cDNA. TCRdb reprocessed the 5' RACE reads; each CDR3 protein has one entry and no DNA is given. The table for this sample gives approximately 400,000 distinct CDR3 sequences. Points on this clonotype: Its antigen is as yet unknown.

This CDR3 comprises 13 residues. CDR1 and CDR2 from the germline V gene are ENHRY and SYGVKD. The chain recombines TRBV10-3 with TRBJ1-6. This clonotype was obtained from a human donor with ulcerative colitis or Crohn's disease, or a healthy co-twin of an affected twin (not recorded which). Specimen: blood. CDR3 protein: CAIRATWDSPLHF.